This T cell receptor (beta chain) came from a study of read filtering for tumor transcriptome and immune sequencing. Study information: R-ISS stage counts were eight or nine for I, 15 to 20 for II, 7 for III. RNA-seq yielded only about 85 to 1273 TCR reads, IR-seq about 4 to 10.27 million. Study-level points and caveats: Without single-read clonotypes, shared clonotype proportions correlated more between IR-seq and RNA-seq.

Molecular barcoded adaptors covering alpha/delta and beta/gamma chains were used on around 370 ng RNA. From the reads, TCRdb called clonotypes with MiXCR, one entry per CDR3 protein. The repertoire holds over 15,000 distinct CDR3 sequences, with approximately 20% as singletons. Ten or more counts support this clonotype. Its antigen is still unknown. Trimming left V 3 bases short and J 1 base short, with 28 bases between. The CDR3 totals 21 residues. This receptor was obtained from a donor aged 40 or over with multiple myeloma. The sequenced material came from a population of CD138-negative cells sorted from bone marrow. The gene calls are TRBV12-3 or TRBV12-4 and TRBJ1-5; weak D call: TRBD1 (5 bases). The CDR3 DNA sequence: TGTGCCAGCAGTTTTAAGGTAACCGGGACCCTCTCCCTCAAGAGCAATCAGCCCCAGCATTTT. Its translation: CASSFKVTGTLSLKSNQPQHF.